The 18 T cell receptor beta chains below all came from one sample that was sequenced in a study of cytomegalovirus exposure and HLA in healthy donors. Here immunoSEQ multiplex PCR was the method, and the copy in TCRdb shows in-frame clones only, minus some. This repertoire shows 150,000 to 200,000 clones, roughly 83% found once; its top ten account for roughly 10%. The sequenced sample consisted of PBMCs. The receptors were gathered from a young man in good health and CMV-seropositive.

DNA for the CDR3: TGTGCCAGCAGTCCCGGGCGGGAAGGTAGCTCCTACGAGCAGTACTTC. The encoded protein is CASSPGREGSSYEQYF. The chain links TRBV28 to TRBJ2-7, with a possible D match to TRBD2 (6 bases). V lost 5 bases, J lost 0 bases, and 17 bases lay in between. The length of the CDR3 is 16 residues. Per the germline V gene, CDR1 is MDHEN and CDR2 is SYDVKM.

The chain has TRBV11-2 and TRBJ2-7, with TRBD2 matching 13 bases. This CDR3 has 14 residues. V was pared by 5 bases and J by 6 bases, with 4 bases of the junction left unmatched. Germline-derived CDR1 and CDR2 are SGHAT and FQNNGV. The CDR3 sequence: CASSLLAGGAEQYF. The CDR3 nucleotides read TGTGCCAGCAGCCTACTAGCGGGAGGGGCCGAGCAGTACTTC.

DNA for the CDR3: TGTGCCAGCAGCTTGCCTAGCGGGTCCCAAGAGACCCAGTACTTC. Translated, it gives CASSLPSGSQETQYF. This chain uses TRBV5-4 with TRBJ2-5; 8 nucleotides agree with TRBD2. The CDR3 runs 15 residues. The germline gives CDR1 SGHNT, CDR2 YYREEE (reference sequence). V gave up 1 base and J gave up 1 base; unmatched junction bases: 3.

The CDR3 nucleotides read TGTGCCAGTAGTCCCAATGGGCCGAGGACGAGGGCCCCCTACGAGCAGTACTTC. Its translation: CASSPNGPRTRAPYEQYF. The V and J genes are TRBV19 and TRBJ2-7; a possible D gene is TRBD2 (5 bases). Deletions cut 5 bases from V and 2 bases from J, with 25 bases between. The CDR3 spans 18 residues. Per the germline V gene, CDR1 is LNHDA and CDR2 is SQIVND (reference sequence).

The chain recombines TRBV27 with TRBJ2-7, with D possibly matching TRBD1 (6 bases). The germline gives CDR1 MNHEY, CDR2 SMNVEV (reference sequence). CDR3 length equals 15 residues. The V and J ends lost 6 bases and 9 bases respectively, with 24 bases between them. In nucleotides, the CDR3 is TGTGCCAGCAGCCCTACCCCAGGGGAGTCTTATCGGCAGTACTTC. This encodes CASSPTPGESYRQYF.

The J gene is TRBJ2-1, the V gene TRBV30; 12 nucleotides line up with TRBD2. The CDR3 loop spans 14 amino acids. V was clipped by 4 bases and J by 8 bases; unmatched bases: 6. Germline V CDR1 and CDR2: GTSNPN, SVGIG (reference sequence). This CDR3 reads CAWTLAGGPYEQFF. The DNA of the CDR3 is TGTGCCTGGACCCTAGCGGGAGGGCCGTATGAGCAGTTCTTC.

The chain links TRBV19 to TRBJ2-2; D remains ambiguous. The CDR3 sequence is 14 residues long. The V end was cut by 4 bases, the J end by 1 base, with 7 bases between. Germline V gene lookup returns CDR1 LNHDA and CDR2 SQIVND (reference sequence). The CDR3 nucleotides read TGTGCCAGTAGTAGAGGCAAGAACACCGGGGAGCTGTTTTTT. As protein: CASSRGKNTGELFF. Looking up the rest from reference TRBV19 and TRBJ2-2 gives the full variable domain: DGGITQSPKYLFRKEGQNVTLSCEQNLNHDAMYWYRQDPGQGLRLIYYSQIVNDFQKGDIAEGYSVSREKKESFPLTVTSAQKNPTAFYLCASSRGKNTGELFFGEGSRLTVL.

The rearrangement links TRBV6-5 to TRBJ1-5, with TRBD1 as a possible D gene (5 bases). The germline V gene encodes CDR1 MNHEY and CDR2 SVGAGI. V was cut by 4 bases and J by 2 bases, with 12 bases left in between. The CDR3 is made up of 15 amino acids. This CDR3 is CASSSLGRGNQPQHF. The CDR3 DNA reads as TGTGCCAGCAGTTCCTTGGGCAGGGGCAATCAGCCCCAGCATTTT.

V usage is TRBV5-1 and J usage is TRBJ1-2; 10 bases match TRBD1. Looked up from germline, CDR1 is SGHRS and CDR2 is YFSETQ. The junction had 9 bases not matched to a gene; V was cut back by 5 bases and J by 8 bases. The CDR3 has 14 residues. In DNA form, the CDR3 reads TGCGCCAGCAGAACCGGGACAGGGGTTCGGGGCTACACCTTC. It is translated as CASRTGTGVRGYTF.

The gene calls are TRBV7-8 and TRBJ1-2, with D unresolved. The CDR3 has 11 residues. Trimming removed 5 bases at V and 4 bases at J, with 5 bases between. CDR1 and CDR2 from the germline V gene are SGHVS and FQNEAQ. CDR3: CASSAGYGYTF. CDR3 in DNA: TGTGCCAGCAGCGCGGGCTATGGCTACACCTTC.

V usage is TRBV7-9 and J usage is TRBJ1-1; a weak D match, TRBD1 (5 bases). V lost 3 bases and J lost 4, with 9 bases in between. The CDR3 runs 13 residues. CDR1 SEHNR and CDR2 FQNEAQ come from the germline V gene (reference sequence). The CDR3 is CASSLGQVTEAFF. CDR3 DNA sequence: TGTGCCAGCAGCTTGGGGCAGGTCACTGAAGCTTTCTTT.

The table lists this clone with a few counts. The rearrangement uses TRBV6-6 and TRBJ1-2; the D gene is possibly TRBD1 (5 bases). CDR1 and CDR2 from the germline V gene are MNHNY and SVGAGI (reference sequence). The CDR3 is made up of 15 amino acids. Deletions cut 5 bases from V and 3 bases from J, with 16 bases between. The CDR3 DNA is TGTGCCAGCAGTAGGCCCGCGGGGGTCGACTATGGCTACACCTTC. Its translation: CASSRPAGVDYGYTF.

This sequence joins TRBV4-2 and TRBJ1-2, with 9 positions matching TRBD1. The CDR3 contains 14 residues. Per germline, CDR1 LGHNA and CDR2 YNFKEQ. Trimming at V came to 5 bases and at J to 6 bases, leaving 7 bases not matched to a gene. This CDR3 is CASSGADRGNGYTF. The CDR3 region has the DNA TGTGCCAGCAGCGGTGCGGACAGGGGAAATGGCTACACCTTC.

The chain has TRBV28 and TRBJ2-2; possible D gene TRBD1, 6 bases. Germline CDR1 reads MDHEN; CDR2 reads SYDVKM. Trimming left V 3 bases short and J 4 bases short, with 12 bases between. The CDR3 is 15 residues long. CDR3 protein: CASSLYREGTGELFF. DNA of the CDR3: TGTGCCAGCAGTTTGTACAGGGAAGGCACCGGGGAGCTGTTTTTT. Supplemented by reference TRBV28 and TRBJ2-2, the full variable domain reads DVKVTQSSRYLVKRTGEKVFLECVQDMDHENMFWYRQDPGLGLRLIYFSYDVKMKEKGDIPEGYSVSREKKERFSLILESASTNQTSMYLCASSLYREGTGELFFGEGSRLTVL.

The CDR3 loop reads CASSLSSGRETQYF. The CDR3 DNA is TGTGCCAGCAGCTTATCTAGCGGTAGGGAGACCCAGTACTTC. This chain connects TRBV7-2 to TRBJ2-5; 7 positions agree with TRBD2. The V gene's germline CDR1 is SGHTA and CDR2 FQGNSA. The V gene end was trimmed by 2 bases and the J gene end by 5 bases; junction bases not matched to a gene: 5. The CDR3 totals 14 residues. The whole variable domain, filled in from reference TRBV7-2 and TRBJ2-5, reads GAGVSQSPSNKVTEKGKDVELRCDPISGHTALYWYRQSLGQGLEFLIYFQGNSAPDKSGLPSDRFSAERTGGSVSTLTIQRTQQEDSAVYLCASSLSSGRETQYFGPGTRLLVL.

This clone was counted between two and nine times. The J gene is TRBJ1-3, the V gene TRBV9; no reliable D call. V lost 4 bases and J 0 bases, leaving 20 bases between the germline ends. The germline CDR1 and CDR2 sequences are SGDLS and YYNGEE. This CDR3 has 18 amino acids. CDR3 nucleotides: TGTGCCAGCAGCTCCTCGACTGGAAGTCGAAGCTCTGGAAACACCATATATTTT. This encodes CASSSSTGSRSSGNTIYF.

Written as DNA, the CDR3 is TGTGCCAGCAGCGCTGATAGCGGGAGTGGCACAGATACGCAGTATTTT. Protein: CASSADSGSGTDTQYF. The chain uses TRBV11-2 and TRBJ2-3; 9 bases align to TRBD2. Germline V lookup: CDR1 SGHAT, CDR2 FQNNGV. Losses at the gene ends were 5 bases for V and 1 base for J; bases not matched to a gene: 7. The CDR3 is 16 residues long.

The chain links TRBV4-3 to TRBJ1-6; D gene uncertain. The CDR3 has 15 residues. Germline CDR1 is LGHNA and CDR2 is YSLEER. The V end lost 6 bases, the J end lost 0 bases, and 9 bases lay between the germline ends. The CDR3 spells CASSYRSSYNSPLHF. The CDR3 nucleotides are TGCGCCAGCAGTTATAGGAGCTCCTATAATTCACCCCTCCACTTT.